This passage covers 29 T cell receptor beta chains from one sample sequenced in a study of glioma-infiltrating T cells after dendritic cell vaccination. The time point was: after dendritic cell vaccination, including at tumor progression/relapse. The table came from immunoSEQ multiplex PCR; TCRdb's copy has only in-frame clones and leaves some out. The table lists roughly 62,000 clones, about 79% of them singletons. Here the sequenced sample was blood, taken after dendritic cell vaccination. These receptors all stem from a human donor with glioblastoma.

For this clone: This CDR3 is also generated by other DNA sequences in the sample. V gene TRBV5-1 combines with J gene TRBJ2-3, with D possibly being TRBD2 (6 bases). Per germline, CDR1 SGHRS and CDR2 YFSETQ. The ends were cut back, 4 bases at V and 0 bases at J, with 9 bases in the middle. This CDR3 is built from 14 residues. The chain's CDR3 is CASSPGTSTDTQYF. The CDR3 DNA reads TGCGCCAGCAGCCCCGGGACTAGCACAGATACGCAGTATTTT.

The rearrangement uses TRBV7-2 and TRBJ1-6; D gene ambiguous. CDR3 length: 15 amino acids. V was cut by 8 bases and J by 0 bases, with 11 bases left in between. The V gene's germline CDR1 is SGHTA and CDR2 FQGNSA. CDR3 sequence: CASVLGSSYNSPLHF. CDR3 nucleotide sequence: TGTGCCAGCGTCTTGGGGAGCTCCTATAATTCACCCCTCCACTTT.

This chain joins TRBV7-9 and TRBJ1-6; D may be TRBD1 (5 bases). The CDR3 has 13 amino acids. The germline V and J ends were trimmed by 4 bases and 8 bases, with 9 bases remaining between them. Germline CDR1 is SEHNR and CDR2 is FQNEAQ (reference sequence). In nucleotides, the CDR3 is TGTGCCAGCAGCTCCGGGGGAGATTCACCCCTCCACTTT. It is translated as CASSSGGDSPLHF.

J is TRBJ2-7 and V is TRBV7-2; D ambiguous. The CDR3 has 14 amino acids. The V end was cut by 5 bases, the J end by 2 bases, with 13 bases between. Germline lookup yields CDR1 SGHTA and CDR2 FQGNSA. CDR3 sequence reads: CASSARVDAYEQYF. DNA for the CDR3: TGTGCCAGCAGCGCCCGGGTTGATGCCTACGAGCAGTACTTC.

The DNA of the CDR3 is TGTGCCAGCTCACCCGTTCTTTATCGGGGGGGCTCAGAGACCCAGTACTTC. As protein: CASSPVLYRGGSETQYF. The chain couples TRBV18 to TRBJ2-5; TRBD2 matches 8 bases. Germline V gene lookup returns CDR1 KGHSH and CDR2 LQKENI. The CDR3 has 17 residues. Losses at the gene ends were 3 bases for V and 4 bases for J; bases not matched to a gene: 13.

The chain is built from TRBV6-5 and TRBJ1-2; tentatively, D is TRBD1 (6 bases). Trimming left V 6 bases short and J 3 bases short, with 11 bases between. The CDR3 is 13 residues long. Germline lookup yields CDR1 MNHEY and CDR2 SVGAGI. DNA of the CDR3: TGTGCCAGCAGCGACGGACAGTACTATGGCTACACCTTC. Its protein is CASSDGQYYGYTF.

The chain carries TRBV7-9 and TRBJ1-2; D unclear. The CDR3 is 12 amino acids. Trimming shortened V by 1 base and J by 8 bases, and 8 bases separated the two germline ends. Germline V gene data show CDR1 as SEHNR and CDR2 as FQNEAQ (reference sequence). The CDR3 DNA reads TGTGCCAGCAGCTTAGGCCAGGAAGGCTACACCTTC. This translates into CASSLGQEGYTF. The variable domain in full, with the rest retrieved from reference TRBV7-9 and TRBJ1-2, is DTGVSQNPRHKITKRGQNVTFRCDPISEHNRLYWYRQTLGQGPEFLTYFQNEAQLEKSRLLSDRFSAERPKGSFSTLEIQRTEQGDSAMYLCASSLGQEGYTFGSGTRLTVV.

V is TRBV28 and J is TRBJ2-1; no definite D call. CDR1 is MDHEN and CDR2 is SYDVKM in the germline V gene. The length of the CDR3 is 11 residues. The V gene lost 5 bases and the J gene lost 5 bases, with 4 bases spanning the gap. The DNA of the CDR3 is TGTGCCAGCAGTACAAACAATGAGCAGTTCTTC. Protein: CASSTNNEQFF.

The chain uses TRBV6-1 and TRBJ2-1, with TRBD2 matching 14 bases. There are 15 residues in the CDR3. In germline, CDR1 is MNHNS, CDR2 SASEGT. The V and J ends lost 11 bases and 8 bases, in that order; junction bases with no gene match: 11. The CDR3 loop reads CAGTRTSGGFDEQFF. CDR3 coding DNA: TGTGCCGGAACTAGGACTAGCGGGGGGTTTGATGAGCAGTTCTTC.

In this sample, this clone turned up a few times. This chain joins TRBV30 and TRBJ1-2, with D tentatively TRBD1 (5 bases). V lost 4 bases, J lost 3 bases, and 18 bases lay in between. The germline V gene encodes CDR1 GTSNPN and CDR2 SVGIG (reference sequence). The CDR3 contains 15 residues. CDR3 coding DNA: TGTGCCTGGACCTTAGGGGCAGGTCATGACTATGGCTACACCTTC. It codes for CAWTLGAGHDYGYTF.

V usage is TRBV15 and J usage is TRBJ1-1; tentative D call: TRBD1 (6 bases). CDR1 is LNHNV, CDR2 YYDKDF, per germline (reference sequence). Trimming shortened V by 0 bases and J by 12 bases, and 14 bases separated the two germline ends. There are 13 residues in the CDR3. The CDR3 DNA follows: TGTGCCACCAGCAGAGAGGGCAACAGGGAGACTTTCTTT. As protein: CATSREGNRETFF. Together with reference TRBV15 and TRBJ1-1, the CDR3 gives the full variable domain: DAMVIQNPRYQVTQFGKPVTLSCSQTLNHNVMYWYQQKSSQAPKLLFHYYDKDFNNEADTPDNFQSRRPNTSFCFLDIRSPGLGDTAMYLCATSREGNRETFFGQGTRLTVV.

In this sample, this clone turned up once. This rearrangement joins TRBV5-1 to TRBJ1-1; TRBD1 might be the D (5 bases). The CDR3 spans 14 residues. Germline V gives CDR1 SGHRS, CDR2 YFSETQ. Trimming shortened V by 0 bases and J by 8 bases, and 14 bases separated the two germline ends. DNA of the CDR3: TGCGCCAGCAGCTTGGGGGGCAGGAACGACGAAGCTTTCTTT. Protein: CASSLGGRNDEAFF.

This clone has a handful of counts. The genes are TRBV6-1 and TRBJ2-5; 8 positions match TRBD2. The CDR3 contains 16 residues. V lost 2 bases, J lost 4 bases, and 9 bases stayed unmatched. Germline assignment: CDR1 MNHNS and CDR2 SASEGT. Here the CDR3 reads CASSEQMTGGGETQYF. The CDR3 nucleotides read TGTGCCAGCAGTGAACAAATGACCGGGGGGGGAGAGACCCAGTACTTC.

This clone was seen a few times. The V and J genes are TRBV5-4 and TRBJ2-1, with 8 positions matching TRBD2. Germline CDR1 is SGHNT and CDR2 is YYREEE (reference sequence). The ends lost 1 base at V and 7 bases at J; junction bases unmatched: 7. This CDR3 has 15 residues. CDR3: CASSLLAGGGNEQFF. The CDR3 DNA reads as TGTGCCAGCAGCTTGTTGGCGGGGGGCGGGAATGAGCAGTTCTTC.

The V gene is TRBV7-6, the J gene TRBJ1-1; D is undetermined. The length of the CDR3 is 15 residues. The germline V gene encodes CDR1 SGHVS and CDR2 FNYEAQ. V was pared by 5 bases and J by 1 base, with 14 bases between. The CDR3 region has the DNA TGTGCCAGCAGCGCCTGGTCGGGAGAGAACACTGAAGCTTTCTTT. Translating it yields CASSAWSGENTEAFF.

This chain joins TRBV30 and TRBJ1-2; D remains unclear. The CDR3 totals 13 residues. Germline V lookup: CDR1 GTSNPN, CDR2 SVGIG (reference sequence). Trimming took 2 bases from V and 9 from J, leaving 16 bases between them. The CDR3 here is CAWSRYSLVRYTF. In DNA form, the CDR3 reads TGTGCCTGGAGTAGGTACAGTCTCGTCCGCTACACCTTC.

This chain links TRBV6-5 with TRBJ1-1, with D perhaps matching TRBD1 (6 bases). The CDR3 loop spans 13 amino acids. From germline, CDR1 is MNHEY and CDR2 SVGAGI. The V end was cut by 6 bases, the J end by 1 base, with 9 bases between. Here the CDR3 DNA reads TGTGCCAGCAGCCGGGACAAGAACACTGAAGCTTTCTTT. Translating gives CASSRDKNTEAFF.

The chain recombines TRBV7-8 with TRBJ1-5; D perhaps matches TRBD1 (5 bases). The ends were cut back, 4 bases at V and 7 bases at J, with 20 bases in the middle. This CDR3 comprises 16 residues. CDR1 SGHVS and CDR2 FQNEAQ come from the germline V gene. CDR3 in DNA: TGTGCCAGCAGCTCCCTGGCGGGGCTCGCCGGACAGCCCCAGCATTTT. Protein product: CASSSLAGLAGQPQHF.

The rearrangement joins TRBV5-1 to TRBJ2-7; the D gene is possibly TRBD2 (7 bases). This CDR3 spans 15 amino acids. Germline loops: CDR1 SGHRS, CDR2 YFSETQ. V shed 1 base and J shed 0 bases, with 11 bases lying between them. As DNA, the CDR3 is TGCGCCAGCAGCTTGAGGGGGGGGAGCTCCTACGAGCAGTACTTC. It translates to CASSLRGGSSYEQYF.

DNA for the CDR3: TGCGCCAGCAGCTTGGGGCCGAGAGGGAACACTGAAGCTTTCTTT. Protein product: CASSLGPRGNTEAFF. This chain connects TRBV5-1 to TRBJ1-1; D ambiguous. CDR3 size: 15 residues. V lost 0 bases to trimming and J lost 1 base, with 10 bases between them. Per germline, CDR1 SGHRS and CDR2 YFSETQ.

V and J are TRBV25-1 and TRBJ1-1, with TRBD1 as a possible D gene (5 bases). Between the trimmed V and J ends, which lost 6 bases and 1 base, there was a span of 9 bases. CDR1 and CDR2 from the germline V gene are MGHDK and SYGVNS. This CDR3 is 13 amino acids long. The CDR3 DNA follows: TGTGCCAGCAGGCTGACAGCGAACACTGAAGCTTTCTTT. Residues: CASRLTANTEAFF. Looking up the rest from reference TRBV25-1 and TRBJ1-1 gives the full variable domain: EADIYQTPRYLVIGTGKKITLECSQTMGHDKMYWYQQDPGMELHLIHYSYGVNSTEKGDLSSESTVSRIRTEHFPLTLESARPSHTSQYLCASRLTANTEAFFGQGTRLTVV.

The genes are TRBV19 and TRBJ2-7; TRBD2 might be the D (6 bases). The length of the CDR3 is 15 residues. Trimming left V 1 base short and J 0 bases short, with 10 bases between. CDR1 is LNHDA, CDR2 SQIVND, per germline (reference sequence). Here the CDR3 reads CASSIGPGVSYEQYF. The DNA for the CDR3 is TGTGCCAGTAGTATAGGGCCGGGGGTCTCCTACGAGCAGTACTTC.

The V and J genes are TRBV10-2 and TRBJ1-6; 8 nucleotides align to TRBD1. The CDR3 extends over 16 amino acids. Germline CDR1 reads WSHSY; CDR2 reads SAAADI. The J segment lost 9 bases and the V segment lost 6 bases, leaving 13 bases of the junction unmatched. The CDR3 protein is CASSDPPQGAGSPLHF. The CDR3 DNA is TGCGCCAGCAGCGACCCCCCTCAGGGGGCAGGTTCACCCCTCCACTTT.

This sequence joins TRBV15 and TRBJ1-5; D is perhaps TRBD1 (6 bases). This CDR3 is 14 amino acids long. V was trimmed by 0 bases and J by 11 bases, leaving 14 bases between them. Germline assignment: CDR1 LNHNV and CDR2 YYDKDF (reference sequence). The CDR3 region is CATSRDGQRLAQHF. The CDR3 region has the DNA TGTGCCACCAGCAGAGACGGACAGCGTCTAGCCCAGCATTTT.

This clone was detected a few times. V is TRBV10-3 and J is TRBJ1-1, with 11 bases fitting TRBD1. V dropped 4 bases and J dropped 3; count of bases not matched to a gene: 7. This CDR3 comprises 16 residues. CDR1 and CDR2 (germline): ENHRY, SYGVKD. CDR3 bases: TGTGCCATCAGTGGGGGACAGGGGGTGGAGTACACTGAAGCTTTCTTT. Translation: CAISGGQGVEYTEAFF.

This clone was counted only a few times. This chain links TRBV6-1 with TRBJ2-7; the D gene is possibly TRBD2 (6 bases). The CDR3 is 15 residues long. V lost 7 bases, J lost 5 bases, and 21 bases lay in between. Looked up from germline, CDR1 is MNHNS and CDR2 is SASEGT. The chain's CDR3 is CASNPRRGDPDEQYF. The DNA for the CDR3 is TGTGCCAGCAATCCTCGGAGGGGAGATCCTGACGAGCAGTACTTC.

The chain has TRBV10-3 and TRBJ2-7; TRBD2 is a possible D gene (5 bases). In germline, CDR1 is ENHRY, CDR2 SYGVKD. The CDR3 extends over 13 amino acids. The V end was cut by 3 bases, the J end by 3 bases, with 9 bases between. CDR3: CAISEFGIYEQYF. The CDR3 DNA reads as TGTGCCATCAGTGAATTCGGGATCTACGAGCAGTACTTC.

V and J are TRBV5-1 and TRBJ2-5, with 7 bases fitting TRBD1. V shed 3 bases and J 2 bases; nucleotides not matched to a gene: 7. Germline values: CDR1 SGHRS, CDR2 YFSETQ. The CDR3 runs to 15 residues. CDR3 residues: CASSSPSTGQETQYF. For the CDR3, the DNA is TGCGCCAGCAGCTCCCCGTCGACAGGGCAAGAGACCCAGTACTTC.

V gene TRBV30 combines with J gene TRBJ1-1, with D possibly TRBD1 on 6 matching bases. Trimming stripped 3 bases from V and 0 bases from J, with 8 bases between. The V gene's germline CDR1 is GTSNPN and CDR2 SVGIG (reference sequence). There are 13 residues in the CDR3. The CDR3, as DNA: TGTGCCTGGAGGGACAGCATGAACACTGAAGCTTTCTTT. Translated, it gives CAWRDSMNTEAFF.